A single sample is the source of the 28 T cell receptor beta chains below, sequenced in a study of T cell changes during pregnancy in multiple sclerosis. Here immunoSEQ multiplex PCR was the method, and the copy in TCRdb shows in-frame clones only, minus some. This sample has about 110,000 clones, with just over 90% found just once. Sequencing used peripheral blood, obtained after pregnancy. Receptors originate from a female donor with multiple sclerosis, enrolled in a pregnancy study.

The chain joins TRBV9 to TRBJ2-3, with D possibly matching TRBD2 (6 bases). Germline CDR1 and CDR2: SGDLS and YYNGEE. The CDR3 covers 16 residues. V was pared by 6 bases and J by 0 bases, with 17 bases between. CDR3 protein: CASTSGSGYSTDTQYF. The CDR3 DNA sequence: TGTGCCAGCACCTCCGGTAGCGGCTATAGCACAGATACGCAGTATTTT.

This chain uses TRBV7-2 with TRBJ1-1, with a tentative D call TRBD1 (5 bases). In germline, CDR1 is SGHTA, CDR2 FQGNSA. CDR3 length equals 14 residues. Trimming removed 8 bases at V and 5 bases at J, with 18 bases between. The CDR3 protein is CASAAGGLGTEAFF. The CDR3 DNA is TGTGCCAGCGCTGCCGGGGGGTTAGGTACTGAAGCTTTCTTT.

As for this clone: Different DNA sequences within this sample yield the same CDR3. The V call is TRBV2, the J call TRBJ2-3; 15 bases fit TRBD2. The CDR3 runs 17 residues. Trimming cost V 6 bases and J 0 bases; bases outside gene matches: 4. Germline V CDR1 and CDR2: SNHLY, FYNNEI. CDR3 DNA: TGTGCCAGCAGCGGACTAGCGGGGGGGCCAAGCACAGATACGCAGTATTTT. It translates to CASSGLAGGPSTDTQYF.

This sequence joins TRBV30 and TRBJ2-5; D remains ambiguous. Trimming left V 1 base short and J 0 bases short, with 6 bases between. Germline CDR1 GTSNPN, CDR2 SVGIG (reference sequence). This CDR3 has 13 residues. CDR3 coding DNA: TGTGCCTGGAGTGGTGGCTACCAAGAGACCCAGTACTTC. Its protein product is CAWSGGYQETQYF. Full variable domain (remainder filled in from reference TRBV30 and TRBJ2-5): SQTIHQWPATLVQPVGSPLSLECTVEGTSNPNLYWYRQAAGRGLQLLFYSVGIGQISSEVPQNLSASRPQDRQFILSSKKLLLSDSGFYLCAWSGGYQETQYFGPGTRLLVL.

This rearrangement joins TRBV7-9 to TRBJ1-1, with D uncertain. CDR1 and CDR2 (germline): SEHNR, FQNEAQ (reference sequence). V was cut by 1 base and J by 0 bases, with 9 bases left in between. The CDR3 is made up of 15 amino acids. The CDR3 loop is CASSLGRKVNTEAFF. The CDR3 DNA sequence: TGTGCCAGCAGCTTAGGGAGGAAAGTGAACACTGAAGCTTTCTTT.

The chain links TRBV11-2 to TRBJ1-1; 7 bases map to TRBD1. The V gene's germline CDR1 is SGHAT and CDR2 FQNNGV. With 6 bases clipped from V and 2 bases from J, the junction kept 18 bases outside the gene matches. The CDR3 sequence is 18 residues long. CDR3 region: CASRFPFGGQRGNTEAFF. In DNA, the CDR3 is TGTGCCAGCAGATTTCCCTTCGGGGGACAGAGGGGTAACACTGAAGCTTTCTTT.

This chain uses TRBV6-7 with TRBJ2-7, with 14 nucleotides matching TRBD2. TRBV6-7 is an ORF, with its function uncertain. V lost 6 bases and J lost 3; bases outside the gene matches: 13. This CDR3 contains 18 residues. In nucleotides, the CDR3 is TGTGCCAGCAGGCAACTACCGGGACTAGCGGGGGAGCACTACGAGCAGTACTTC. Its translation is CASRQLPGLAGEHYEQYF.

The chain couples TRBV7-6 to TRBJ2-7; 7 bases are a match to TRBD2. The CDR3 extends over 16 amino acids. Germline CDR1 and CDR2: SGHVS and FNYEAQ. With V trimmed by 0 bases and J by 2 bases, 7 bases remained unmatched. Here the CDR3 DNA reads TGTGCCAGCAGCTTAGCCCCCGTACGGGGGGCCTACGAGCAGTACTTC. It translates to CASSLAPVRGAYEQYF.

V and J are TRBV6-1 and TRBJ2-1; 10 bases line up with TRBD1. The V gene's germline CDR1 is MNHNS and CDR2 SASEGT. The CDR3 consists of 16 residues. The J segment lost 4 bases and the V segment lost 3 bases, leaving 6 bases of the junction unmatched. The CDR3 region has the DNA TGTGCCAGCAGTGAGCGAGGGACAGGGGTGTACAATGAGCAGTTCTTC. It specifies CASSERGTGVYNEQFF.

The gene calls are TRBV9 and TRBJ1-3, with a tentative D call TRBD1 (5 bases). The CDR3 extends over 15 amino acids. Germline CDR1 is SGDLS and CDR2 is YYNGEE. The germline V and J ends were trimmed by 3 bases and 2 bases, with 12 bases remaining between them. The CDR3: CASSDRSRPGNTIYF. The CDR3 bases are TGTGCCAGCAGCGACAGGTCGAGACCTGGAAACACCATATATTTT.

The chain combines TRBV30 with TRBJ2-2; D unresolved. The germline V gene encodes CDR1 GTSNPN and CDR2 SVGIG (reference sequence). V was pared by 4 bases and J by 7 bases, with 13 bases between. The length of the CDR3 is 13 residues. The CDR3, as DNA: TGTGCCTGGACCCATATAGCTGACGGGGAGCTGTTTTTT. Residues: CAWTHIADGELFF.

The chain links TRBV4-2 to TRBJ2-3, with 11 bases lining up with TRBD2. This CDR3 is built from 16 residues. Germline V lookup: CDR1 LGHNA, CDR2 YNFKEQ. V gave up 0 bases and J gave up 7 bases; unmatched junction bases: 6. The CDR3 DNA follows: TGTGCCAGCAGCCAAGAAACTAGCGGGGGCGGGAATACGCAGTATTTT. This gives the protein CASSQETSGGGNTQYF.

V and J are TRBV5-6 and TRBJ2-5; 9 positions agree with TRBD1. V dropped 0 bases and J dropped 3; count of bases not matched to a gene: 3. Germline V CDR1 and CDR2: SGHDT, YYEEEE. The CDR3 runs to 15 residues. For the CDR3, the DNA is TGTGCCAGCAGCTTGGGACAGGGGGGGGAAGAGACCCAGTACTTC. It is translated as CASSLGQGGEETQYF.

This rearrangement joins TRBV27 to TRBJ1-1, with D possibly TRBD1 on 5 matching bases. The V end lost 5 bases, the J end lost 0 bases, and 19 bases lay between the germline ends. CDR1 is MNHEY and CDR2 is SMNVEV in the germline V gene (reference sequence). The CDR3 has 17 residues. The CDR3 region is CASSPRGFGAVNTEAFF. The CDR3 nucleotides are TGTGCCAGCAGTCCCCGAGGCTTTGGGGCGGTGAACACTGAAGCTTTCTTT.

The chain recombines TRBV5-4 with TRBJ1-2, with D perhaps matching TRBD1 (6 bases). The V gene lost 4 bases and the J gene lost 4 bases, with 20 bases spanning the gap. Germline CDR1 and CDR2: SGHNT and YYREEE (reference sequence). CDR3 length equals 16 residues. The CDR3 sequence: CASSNPITGMRYGYTF. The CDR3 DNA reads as TGTGCCAGCAGCAACCCCATAACAGGGATGCGCTATGGCTACACCTTC.

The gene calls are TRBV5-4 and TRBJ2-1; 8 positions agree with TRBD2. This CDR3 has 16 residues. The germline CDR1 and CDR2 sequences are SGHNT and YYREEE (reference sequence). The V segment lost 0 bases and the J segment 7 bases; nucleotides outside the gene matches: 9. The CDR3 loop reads CASSLGTSRGGNEQFF. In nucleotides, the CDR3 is TGTGCCAGCAGCTTGGGGACTAGCAGAGGGGGGAATGAGCAGTTCTTC.

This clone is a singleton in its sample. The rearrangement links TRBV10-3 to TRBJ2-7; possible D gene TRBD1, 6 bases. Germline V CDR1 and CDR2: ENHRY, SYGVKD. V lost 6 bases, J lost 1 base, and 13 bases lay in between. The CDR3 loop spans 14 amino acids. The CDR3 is CAISLTGSSYEQYF. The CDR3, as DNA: TGTGCCATCAGCCTAACAGGGTCGTCCTACGAGCAGTACTTC.

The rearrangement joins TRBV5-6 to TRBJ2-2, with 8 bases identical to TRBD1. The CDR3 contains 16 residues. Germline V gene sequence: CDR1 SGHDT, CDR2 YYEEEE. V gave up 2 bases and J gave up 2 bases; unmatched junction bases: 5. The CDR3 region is CASSFWTGINTGELFF. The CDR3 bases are TGTGCCAGCAGCTTCTGGACAGGGATAAACACCGGGGAGCTGTTTTTT. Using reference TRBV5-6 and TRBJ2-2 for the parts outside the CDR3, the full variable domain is DAGVTQSPTHLIKTRGQQVTLRCSPKSGHDTVSWYQQALGQGPQFIFQYYEEEERQRGNFPDRFSGHQFPNYSSELNVNALLLGDSALYLCASSFWTGINTGELFFGEGSRLTVL.

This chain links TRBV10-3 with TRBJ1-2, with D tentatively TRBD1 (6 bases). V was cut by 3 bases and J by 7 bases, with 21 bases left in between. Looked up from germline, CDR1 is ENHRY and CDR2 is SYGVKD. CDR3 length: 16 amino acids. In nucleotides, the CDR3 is TGTGCCATCAGTGAATCAGCAAACAGGGATATCCGTGGCTACACCTTC. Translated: CAISESANRDIRGYTF.

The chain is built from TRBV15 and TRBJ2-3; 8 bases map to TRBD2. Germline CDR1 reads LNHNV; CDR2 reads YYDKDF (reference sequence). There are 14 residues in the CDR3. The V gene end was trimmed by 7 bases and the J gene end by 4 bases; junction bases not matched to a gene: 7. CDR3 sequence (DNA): TGTGCCACCAAGATGTTAGCGGGGTCAGATACGCAGTATTTT. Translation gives CATKMLAGSDTQYF. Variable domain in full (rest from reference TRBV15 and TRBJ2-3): DAMVIQNPRYQVTQFGKPVTLSCSQTLNHNVMYWYQQKSSQAPKLLFHYYDKDFNNEADTPDNFQSRRPNTSFCFLDIRSPGLGDTAMYLCATKMLAGSDTQYFGPGTRLTVL.

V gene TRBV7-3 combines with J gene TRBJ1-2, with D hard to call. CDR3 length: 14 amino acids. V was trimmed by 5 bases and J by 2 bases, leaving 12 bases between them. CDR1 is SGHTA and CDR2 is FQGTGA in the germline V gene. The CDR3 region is CASSQENTNYGYTF. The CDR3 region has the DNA TGTGCCAGCAGCCAAGAAAACACAAACTATGGCTACACCTTC.

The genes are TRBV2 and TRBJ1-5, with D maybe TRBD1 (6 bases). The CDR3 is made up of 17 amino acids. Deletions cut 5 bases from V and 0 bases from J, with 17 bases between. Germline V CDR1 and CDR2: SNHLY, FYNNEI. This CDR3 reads CASSPYWGRNSNQPQHF. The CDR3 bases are TGTGCCAGCAGTCCATATTGGGGGCGAAATAGCAATCAGCCCCAGCATTTT. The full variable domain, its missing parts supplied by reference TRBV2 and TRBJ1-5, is EPEVTQTPSHQVTQMGQEVILRCVPISNHLYFYWYRQILGQKVEFLVSFYNNEISEKSEIFDDQFSVERPDGSNFTLKIRSTKLEDSAMYFCASSPYWGRNSNQPQHFGDGTRLSIL.

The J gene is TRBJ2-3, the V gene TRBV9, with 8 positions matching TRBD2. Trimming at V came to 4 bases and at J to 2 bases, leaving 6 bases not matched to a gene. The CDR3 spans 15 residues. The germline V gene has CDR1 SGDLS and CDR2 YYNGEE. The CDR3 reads CASSPAGAFTDTQYF. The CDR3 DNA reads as TGTGCCAGCAGCCCAGCGGGGGCTTTCACAGATACGCAGTATTTT.

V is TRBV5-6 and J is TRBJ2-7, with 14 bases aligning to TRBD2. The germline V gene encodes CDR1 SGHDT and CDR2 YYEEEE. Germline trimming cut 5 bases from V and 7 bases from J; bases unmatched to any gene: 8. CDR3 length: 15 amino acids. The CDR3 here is CASSPTSGGAGEQYF. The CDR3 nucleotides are TGTGCCAGCAGTCCGACTAGCGGGGGGGCCGGTGAGCAGTACTTC.

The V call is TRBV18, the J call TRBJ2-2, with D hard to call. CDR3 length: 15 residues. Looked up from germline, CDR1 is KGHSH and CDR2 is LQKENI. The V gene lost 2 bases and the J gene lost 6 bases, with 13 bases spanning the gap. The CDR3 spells CASSPRSPVAGELFF. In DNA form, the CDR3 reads TGTGCCAGCTCACCAAGGAGCCCGGTCGCCGGGGAGCTGTTTTTT.

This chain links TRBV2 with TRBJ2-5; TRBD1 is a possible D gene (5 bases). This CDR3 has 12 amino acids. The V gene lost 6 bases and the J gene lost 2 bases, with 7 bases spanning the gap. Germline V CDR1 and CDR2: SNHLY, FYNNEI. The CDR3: CASRGLQETQYF. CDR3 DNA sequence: TGTGCCAGCAGGGGGCTACAAGAGACCCAGTACTTC.

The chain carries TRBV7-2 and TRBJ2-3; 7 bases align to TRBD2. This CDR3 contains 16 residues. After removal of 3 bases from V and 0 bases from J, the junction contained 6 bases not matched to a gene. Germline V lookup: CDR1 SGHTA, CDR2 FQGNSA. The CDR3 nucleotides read TGTGCCAGCAGCTTCCTAGCGGCGACGAGCACAGATACGCAGTATTTT. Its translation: CASSFLAATSTDTQYF.

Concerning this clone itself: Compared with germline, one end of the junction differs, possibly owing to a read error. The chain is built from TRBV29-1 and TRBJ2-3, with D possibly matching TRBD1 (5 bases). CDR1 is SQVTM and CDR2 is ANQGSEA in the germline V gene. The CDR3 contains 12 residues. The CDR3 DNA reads TGCAGCGTTGAATGGGGCACAAATACGCAGTATTTT. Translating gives CSVEWGTNTQYF.